These 31 T cell receptor beta chains originate from one sample sequenced in a study of blood T cell repertoires in COVID-19. Sequencing used immunoSEQ multiplex PCR; TCRdb keeps in-frame clones, though not all of them. The sample has about 80,000 clones, 82% seen once. Input material: peripheral blood. These receptors came from a man in his 60s with acute or convalescent COVID-19.

The V call is TRBV2, the J call TRBJ2-7; TRBD1 matches 10 bases. Trimming took 5 bases from V and 6 from J; bases not matched to a gene: 1. Germline V gives CDR1 SNHLY, CDR2 FYNNEI. The CDR3 consists of 12 residues. CDR3 bases: TGTGCCAGCAGTCGGGACAGGGGCGAGCAGTACTTC. As protein: CASSRDRGEQYF. The whole variable domain, remainder taken from reference TRBV2 and TRBJ2-7, is EPEVTQTPSHQVTQMGQEVILRCVPISNHLYFYWYRQILGQKVEFLVSFYNNEISEKSEIFDDQFSVERPDGSNFTLKIRSTKLEDSAMYFCASSRDRGEQYFGPGTRLTVT.

This clone turned up a few times. The CDR3 DNA reads as TGTGCCAGTACCGACCGGGGGGAGGTTGGCTACACCTTC. Translated: CASTDRGEVGYTF. This rearrangement joins TRBV19 to TRBJ1-2; D perhaps matches TRBD1 (5 bases). In germline, CDR1 is LNHDA, CDR2 SQIVND (reference sequence). Trimming stripped 7 bases from V and 7 bases from J, with 16 bases between. There are 13 residues in the CDR3.

This chain links TRBV5-1 with TRBJ2-5; 8 nucleotides agree with TRBD2. The CDR3 contains 16 residues. From germline, CDR1 is SGHRS and CDR2 YFSETQ. Losses at the gene ends were 0 bases for V and 1 base for J; bases not matched to a gene: 5. The DNA of the CDR3 is TGCGCCAGCAGCTTGGGGAGCGGGGGCGGCCAAGAGACCCAGTACTTC. Amino acid sequence: CASSLGSGGGQETQYF.

The chain couples TRBV5-1 to TRBJ2-7; a weak D match, TRBD2 (5 bases). V shed 0 bases and J shed 4 bases, with 11 bases lying between them. Germline CDR1 and CDR2: SGHRS and YFSETQ. The CDR3 is made up of 14 amino acids. CDR3 sequence reads: CASSLELDGYEQYF. In DNA form, the CDR3 reads TGCGCCAGCAGCTTGGAACTAGACGGGTACGAGCAGTACTTC.

The chain has TRBV1 and TRBJ2-1; the D call of TRBD2 is as the table states it, not checked on the DNA. TRBV1 is described as a pseudogene. This CDR3 is built from 13 residues. The CDR3 loop reads CTSSHHGCNEQFF. The DNA for the CDR3 is TGCACCAGCAGCCACCACGGGTGCAATGAGCAGTTCTTC.

DNA of the CDR3: TGTGCCAGCAGGAAACAGGGGGCTGGATACAATGAGCAGTTCTTC. Translating it yields CASRKQGAGYNEQFF. This chain uses TRBV5-6 with TRBJ2-1; 9 positions match TRBD1. The length of the CDR3 is 15 residues. Germline V gives CDR1 SGHDT, CDR2 YYEEEE. Unmatched junction bases numbered 7, after V lost 5 bases and J lost 4 bases.

The CDR3 protein is CASSQESSRGYTF. CDR3 DNA: TGTGCCAGCAGCCAAGAGAGTTCCCGGGGCTACACCTTC. The V and J genes are TRBV3-1 (or the pseudogene TRBV3-2) and TRBJ1-2; no definite D call. CDR3 length: 13 residues. Germline CDR1 is LGHDT and CDR2 is YNNKEL (reference sequence). Trimming pared 0 bases from V and 8 bases from J, leaving 10 bases between.

The gene calls are TRBV12-5 and TRBJ2-1; D ambiguous. Trimming stripped 3 bases from V and 4 bases from J, with 10 bases between. This CDR3 is built from 14 residues. The germline gives CDR1 LGHNT, CDR2 FRNRAP. CDR3 DNA: TGTGCTAGTGGTTTTGTCCCCGGTTACAATGAGCAGTTCTTC. It translates to CASGFVPGYNEQFF.

This rearrangement joins TRBV6-5 to TRBJ2-1; possibly TRBD2 for D (6 bases). Germline V gene sequence: CDR1 MNHEY, CDR2 SVGAGI. There are 15 residues in the CDR3. Trimming shortened V by 2 bases and J by 6 bases, and 14 bases separated the two germline ends. Here the CDR3 DNA reads TGTGCCAGCAGTTACCGGGGACTCAACCCCAATGAGCAGTTCTTC. Translating it yields CASSYRGLNPNEQFF.

V gene TRBV29-1 combines with J gene TRBJ2-4, with 7 positions matching TRBD1. Trimming cost V 2 bases and J 0 bases; bases outside gene matches: 4. The CDR3 contains 15 residues. CDR1 is SQVTM, CDR2 ANQGSEA, per germline. The CDR3 nucleotides are TGCAGCGTTGAAATGGGACAGCTAGCCAAAAACATTCAGTACTTC. Translated, it gives CSVEMGQLAKNIQYF.

The chain has TRBV19 and TRBJ2-3; D call uncertain. Looked up from germline, CDR1 is LNHDA and CDR2 is SQIVND (reference sequence). V was trimmed by 2 bases and J by 5 bases, leaving 5 bases between them. This CDR3 has 12 residues. CDR3 bases: TGTGCCAGTAGTATAACCAGAGATACGCAGTATTTT. As protein: CASSITRDTQYF.

The CDR3 is CASSQGGISREKLFF. CDR3 DNA: TGTGCCAGCAGCCAAGGAGGGATCAGTCGTGAAAAACTGTTTTTT. V usage is TRBV4-2 and J usage is TRBJ1-4; D unresolved. The CDR3 has 15 residues. Germline loops: CDR1 LGHNA, CDR2 YNFKEQ. The V end lost 1 base, the J end lost 7 bases, and 13 bases lay between the germline ends.

The chain couples TRBV11-2 to TRBJ1-1, with no clear D. There are 11 residues in the CDR3. Looked up from germline, CDR1 is SGHAT and CDR2 is FQNNGV. The V end lost 5 bases, the J end lost 3 bases, and 4 bases lay between the germline ends. CDR3 nucleotide sequence: TGTGCCAGCAGCGAGGACACTGAAGCTTTCTTT. It is translated as CASSEDTEAFF. The variable domain in full, completed from reference TRBV11-2 and TRBJ1-1, reads EAGVAQSPRYKIIEKRQSVAFWCNPISGHATLYWYQQILGQGPKLLIQFQNNGVVDDSQLPKDRFSAERLKGVDSTLKIQPAKLEDSAVYLCASSEDTEAFFGQGTRLTVV.

The rearrangement links TRBV6-1 to TRBJ1-5; 7 bases are a match to TRBD1. The CDR3 length is 14 residues. The V gene end was trimmed by 6 bases and the J gene end by 6 bases; junction bases not matched to a gene: 8. In germline, CDR1 is MNHNS, CDR2 SASEGT. CDR3 nucleotide sequence: TGTGCCAGCAGATACCAGGGACAGATTCAGCCCCAGCATTTT. It specifies CASRYQGQIQPQHF.

The chain uses TRBV7-3 and TRBJ2-5, with TRBD2 identical over 12 bases. V gave up 5 bases and J gave up 4 bases; unmatched junction bases: 2. Germline V gene lookup returns CDR1 SGHTA and CDR2 FQGTGA. This CDR3 has 14 amino acids. The CDR3 bases are TGTGCCAGCAGCGAGGGACTAGCGGGAGAGACCCAGTACTTC. Protein product: CASSEGLAGETQYF.

The chain employs TRBV4-1 and TRBJ2-7; weak D call: TRBD2 (6 bases). Trimming cost V 1 base and J 5 bases, with 15 bases left between them. Germline V gives CDR1 MGHRA, CDR2 YSYEKL. The CDR3 has 15 residues. The CDR3 bases are TGCGCCAGCAGCCAAGTGGGTTGGAGGGAAGACGAGCAGTACTTC. Protein product: CASSQVGWREDEQYF.

This chain joins TRBV6-2 or TRBV6-3 and TRBJ1-5; TRBD1 aligns across 11 bases. CDR1 and CDR2 (germline): MNHEY, SVGEGT. This CDR3 region has 18 residues. The V gene end was trimmed by 4 bases and the J gene end by 1 base; junction bases not matched to a gene: 9. In DNA form, the CDR3 reads TGTGCCAGCAGTTCCGCCGATTGGGACAGGGGGAGCAATCAGCCCCAGCATTTT. It specifies CASSSADWDRGSNQPQHF.

The chain recombines TRBV12-3 or TRBV12-4 with TRBJ1-6; D is ambiguous. CDR3 size: 12 residues. V lost 3 bases and J lost 8, with 5 bases in between. The CDR3 DNA is TGTGCCAGCAGTTTTGAGGATTCACCCCTCCACTTT. It is translated as CASSFEDSPLHF.

CDR3: CASSPGKGGETQYF. The CDR3 nucleotides read TGTGCCAGCAGCCCCGGGAAGGGCGGCGAGACCCAGTACTTC. The V call is TRBV6-5, the J call TRBJ2-5; maybe TRBD2 (5 bases). CDR3 length: 14 amino acids. Per the germline V gene, CDR1 is MNHEY and CDR2 is SVGAGI. V was pared by 6 bases and J by 5 bases, with 16 bases between.

The rearrangement uses TRBV19 and TRBJ2-7; possible D gene TRBD1, 6 bases. Looked up from germline, CDR1 is LNHDA and CDR2 is SQIVND (reference sequence). There are 14 residues in the CDR3. V lost 1 base and J 6 bases, leaving 13 bases between the germline ends. The DNA of the CDR3 is TGTGCCAGTAGTATAGGGCAGGGGCTCGGCGAGCAGTACTTC. Its protein product is CASSIGQGLGEQYF.

This chain joins TRBV5-1 and TRBJ2-1, with a possible D match to TRBD1 (6 bases). V was clipped by 2 bases and J by 2 bases, with 8 bases between them. This CDR3 is built from 14 residues. CDR1 and CDR2 from the germline V gene are SGHRS and YFSETQ. This CDR3 is CASSFGTTYNEQFF. The CDR3, as DNA: TGCGCCAGCAGCTTTGGGACAACCTACAATGAGCAGTTCTTC.

This chain uses TRBV7-2 with TRBJ2-7; no reliable D call. Deletions cut 3 bases from V and 7 bases from J, with 10 bases between. The CDR3 has 12 residues. Germline V gene data show CDR1 as SGHTA and CDR2 as FQGNSA. Here the CDR3 reads CASSFTEREQYF. The CDR3 DNA reads as TGTGCCAGCAGCTTTACGGAGAGAGAGCAGTACTTC. Looking up the rest from reference TRBV7-2 and TRBJ2-7 gives the full variable domain: GAGVSQSPSNKVTEKGKDVELRCDPISGHTALYWYRQSLGQGLEFLIYFQGNSAPDKSGLPSDRFSAERTGGSVSTLTIQRTQQEDSAVYLCASSFTEREQYFGPGTRLTVT.

In its sample, this clone was seen a few times. The V gene is TRBV3-1 (or the pseudogene TRBV3-2), the J gene TRBJ2-1; D is perhaps TRBD2 (5 bases). Germline-derived CDR1 and CDR2 are LGHDT and YNNKEL (reference sequence). V shed 4 bases and J shed 2 bases, with 9 bases lying between them. The CDR3 is 14 amino acids. This CDR3 reads CASSLDWAYNEQFF. CDR3 DNA: TGTGCCAGCAGCCTGGACTGGGCCTACAATGAGCAGTTCTTC.

Written as DNA, the CDR3 is TGCGCCAGCAGCCAAGATGGGGAGCGGTATGGCTACACCTTC. Its translation is CASSQDGERYGYTF. The rearrangement uses TRBV4-1 and TRBJ1-2; D not resolved. Germline-derived CDR1 and CDR2 are MGHRA and YSYEKL. V was clipped by 0 bases and J by 5 bases, with 10 bases between them. This CDR3 has 14 residues.

The rearrangement uses TRBV19 and TRBJ1-5, with 8 bases matching TRBD1. CDR1 is LNHDA, CDR2 SQIVND, per germline (reference sequence). The CDR3 extends over 17 amino acids. V was clipped by 4 bases and J by 4 bases; unmatched bases: 12. The CDR3 loop reads CASSKDRVRLINQPQHF. In nucleotides, the CDR3 is TGTGCCAGTAGTAAGGACAGGGTCAGGCTGATAAATCAGCCCCAGCATTTT.

The table lists this clone with a count of one. The rearrangement joins TRBV5-6 to TRBJ2-4; 8 bases map to TRBD1. Trimming took 2 bases from V and 9 from J; bases not matched to a gene: 7. This CDR3 is built from 14 residues. CDR1 is SGHDT, CDR2 YYEEEE, per germline. The CDR3 nucleotides are TGTGCCAGCAGCTTCCAGGGGGCGCGGCTCATTCAGTACTTC. It is translated as CASSFQGARLIQYF.

The gene calls are TRBV5-1 and TRBJ2-4, with 7 bases aligning to TRBD2. Looked up from germline, CDR1 is SGHRS and CDR2 is YFSETQ. The CDR3 is 14 amino acids. The trim removed 4 bases at V and 8 bases at J, leaving 9 bases unmatched. The CDR3 nucleotides are TGCGCCAGCAGCCTGGAGGGAGGGAGGGACATTCAGTACTTC. This translates into CASSLEGGRDIQYF.

This clone appeared a few times. The rearrangement uses TRBV30 and TRBJ1-2; 9 bases match TRBD1. The V and J ends lost 5 bases and 2 bases, in that order; junction bases with no gene match: 3. Germline V CDR1 and CDR2: GTSNPN, SVGIG (reference sequence). The CDR3 spans 13 residues. DNA for the CDR3: TGTGCCTGGGGGGGACAGGGAAACTATGGCTACACCTTC. Amino acids: CAWGGQGNYGYTF.

This clone was observed a single time. This rearrangement joins TRBV5-1 to TRBJ2-2; D might be TRBD1 (6 bases). Germline V gene data show CDR1 as SGHRS and CDR2 as YFSETQ. This CDR3 contains 16 residues. V was shortened by 4 bases and J by 2 bases, with 15 bases between the two germline ends. The CDR3 here is CASSEMGHPNTGELFF. DNA for the CDR3: TGCGCCAGCAGCGAAATGGGACACCCAAACACCGGGGAGCTGTTTTTT.

V is TRBV27 and J is TRBJ1-5; 9 positions match TRBD1. Trimming took 4 bases from V and 7 from J; bases not matched to a gene: 8. Germline assignment: CDR1 MNHEY and CDR2 SMNVEV (reference sequence). The CDR3 is 15 amino acids. The CDR3 nucleotides read TGTGCCAGCAGTTCAGGGACAGGGAGCGGACAGCCCCAGCATTTT. This encodes CASSSGTGSGQPQHF.

The V gene is TRBV19, the J gene TRBJ1-1; D ambiguous. This CDR3 is 13 amino acids long. V shed 5 bases and J shed 3 bases, with 10 bases lying between them. CDR1 LNHDA and CDR2 SQIVND come from the germline V gene (reference sequence). CDR3 coding DNA: TGTGCCAGTAGTGCGGAATGGGACACTGAAGCTTTCTTT. Amino acids: CASSAEWDTEAFF.